The text below deals with one T cell receptor (beta chain). V shed 0 bases and J 2 bases; nucleotides not matched to a gene: 2. CDR1 and CDR2 (germline): SGHNT, YYREEE (reference sequence). The CDR3 is 16 residues long. This specimen belongs to a study of Ad26.COV2.S vaccination and SARS-CoV-2 variants. This sample's treatment: around 19 received Ad26.COV2.S at low or high dose, single or two shots; a few received placebo; per-sample allocation not given. Material that was analyzed had been drawn on day 63 after the first vaccine or placebo injection. This Boston cohort included adults aged 18-55 years. Expression of Wuhan-strain SARS-CoV-2 spike came from the Ad26 vector that formed the vaccine. The data were produced by immunoSEQ multiplex PCR, yet TCRdb's version contains in-frame clones alone and is incomplete. The data show approximately 500,000 clones, roughly 85% seen once.

The chain uses TRBV5-4 and TRBJ2-4, with 10 bases identical to TRBD1. The receptor was derived from a person aged 18-60 years who received the Ad26.COV2.S COVID-19 vaccine or a placebo. This sample comprised peripheral blood, obtained in a trial of Ad26.COV2.S vaccine versus placebo. In nucleotides, the CDR3 is TGTGCCAGCAGCTTGGAGGGACAGGGGACCAAAAACATTCAGTACTTC. It is translated as CASSLEGQGTKNIQYF.